This T cell receptor (beta chain) was observed in a study of cytomegalovirus exposure and HLA in healthy donors. Across the study: An analysis done earlier identified 100 million to 140 million unique TCR beta sequences from about 179 million T cells.

This CDR3 region has 14 residues. Germline CDR1 and CDR2: GTSNPN and SVGIG (reference sequence). Trimming at V came to 3 bases and at J to 5 bases, leaving 8 bases not matched to a gene. PCR employed 60 Vbeta and 13 Jbeta primers. Sequenced by immunoSEQ multiplex PCR; TCRdb stores in-frame clones only, minus some. The data show roughly 180,000 clones, with about three quarters seen just once and around 2.4% held by the top ten. On this clone: Its cognate antigen is unknown.

Broader study findings: The study had only CMV serostatus as immune exposure information. Relative to equally common others, HLA-associated TCR beta chains showed greater clonal expansion in a later analysis.

The sample consisted of PBMCs. The sequence derives from a female donor in good health and CMV-seronegative. The J gene is TRBJ2-7, the V gene TRBV30; 9 bases fit TRBD2. The CDR3 reads CAWSQGGRADEQYF. The CDR3 DNA reads TGTGCCTGGAGCCAAGGCGGGAGGGCCGACGAGCAGTACTTC.